The clone carrying this T cell receptor (beta chain) was detected many times. These data come from a study of T-cell memory formation after mild COVID-19. Per the germline V gene, CDR1 is SGHRS and CDR2 is YFSETQ. Trimming took 0 bases from V and 1 from J, leaving 7 bases between them. The CDR3 is 15 residues long. Sample barcodes and UMIs were carried by the TCR alpha and TCR beta cDNA libraries that 5'RACE generated with constant-segment primers. TCRdb processed the 5' RACE reads anew with MiXCR; each CDR3 protein has one entry. The sample shows around 310,000 distinct CDR3 sequences, roughly an eighth of them seen only once.

What was sequenced was PBMCs or a T cell subset sorted from them (not recorded which). The chain couples TRBV5-1 to TRBJ2-2; the D is unclear. This clonotype was sampled from a man aged 18 to 35 who had mild COVID-19 (a few samples of this study predate the infection). Cell type and time point are not known. In nucleotides, the CDR3 is TGCGCCAGCAGCTTGGGCCAGGTGAACACCGGGGAGCTGTTTTTT. Its translation: CASSLGQVNTGELFF.